The sequence of this T cell receptor (beta chain) was determined in a study of blood T cell repertoires in COVID-19. Turning to the study itself: Both acute and convalescent COVID-19 samples were obtained from the United States, Italy and Spain. PBMCs, B-cell-depleted T cells, or T cells provided the cDNA or gDNA that made up the material.

On this clone itself: The junction shows a germline mismatch at one end, possibly a read error.

The V gene's germline CDR1 is MNHNS and CDR2 SASEGT. The CDR3 totals 15 residues. The table came from immunoSEQ multiplex PCR; TCRdb's copy has only in-frame clones and leaves some out. The repertoire has 200,000 to 250,000 clones, roughly 90% of them found once; the top ten carry about a sixth. Sequences were obtained from peripheral blood. This TCR was recovered from a man between 45 and 60 years old with COVID-19, enrolled during active disease. The chain combines TRBV6-1 with TRBJ1-5; TRBD1 aligns across 10 bases. The CDR3 sequence: CTSSEGQGQIQPQHF. The CDR3 DNA follows: TGTACCAGCAGTGAGGGACAGGGGCAAATTCAGCCCCAGCATTTT.